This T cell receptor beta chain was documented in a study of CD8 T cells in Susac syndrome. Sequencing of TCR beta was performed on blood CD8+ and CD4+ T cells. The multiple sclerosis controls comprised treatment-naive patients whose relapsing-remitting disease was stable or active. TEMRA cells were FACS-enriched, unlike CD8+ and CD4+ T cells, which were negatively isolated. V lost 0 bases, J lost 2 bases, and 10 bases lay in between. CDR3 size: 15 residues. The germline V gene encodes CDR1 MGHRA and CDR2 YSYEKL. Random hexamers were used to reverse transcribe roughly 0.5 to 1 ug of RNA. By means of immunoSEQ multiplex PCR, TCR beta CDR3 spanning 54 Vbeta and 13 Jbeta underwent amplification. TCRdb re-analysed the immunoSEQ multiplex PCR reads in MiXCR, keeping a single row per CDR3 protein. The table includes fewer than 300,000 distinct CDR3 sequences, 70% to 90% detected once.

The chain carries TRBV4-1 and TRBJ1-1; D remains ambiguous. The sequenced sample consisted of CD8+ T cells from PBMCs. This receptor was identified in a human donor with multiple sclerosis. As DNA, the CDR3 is TGCGCCAGCAGCCAAGATCTAGGGTATAACACTGAAGCTTTCTTT. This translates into CASSQDLGYNTEAFF.